This T cell receptor beta chain was documented in a study of cytomegalovirus exposure and HLA in healthy donors. Study overall: HLA-typed donors were the source of approximately 88 million unique TCRs held in an early data release.

Germline CDR1 SGHNT, CDR2 YYREEE (reference sequence). The CDR3 extends over 14 amino acids. V was shortened by 1 base and J by 6 bases, with 10 bases between the two germline ends. Study-level results: Fewer than 20,000 TCR beta sequences were associated with HLA alleles at 0.05 false discovery rate in a later analysis. Reports state that TCR beta sequences accurately predicted most subjects' HLA-A and HLA-B alleles.

The PCR used 60 Vbeta and 13 Jbeta primers. The table came from immunoSEQ multiplex PCR; TCRdb's copy has only in-frame clones and leaves some out. Found here are fewer than 130,000 clones; the top ten clones hold under 0.7%. To note about this clone: Its antigen is not identified.

The clonotype originates from a man over 45 in good health and CMV-seronegative. The chain uses TRBV5-4 and TRBJ2-2; D ambiguous. Sequencing was done on a sample of PBMCs. The CDR3 sequence is CASSLQSSAGELFF. The CDR3 DNA is TGTGCCAGCAGCTTGCAGTCCTCCGCCGGGGAGCTGTTTTTT.